This TCR beta chain appears in the sequencing data of a study of blood T cell repertoires in COVID-19. Study background: Sites in the United States, Italy and Spain provided acute and convalescent COVID-19 samples. From T cells, B-cell-depleted T cells, or PBMCs came the material, which was cDNA or gDNA.

V dropped 6 bases and J dropped 4 bases, with 22 bases sitting between them. The V gene's germline CDR1 is SGHNT and CDR2 YYREEE (reference sequence). This CDR3 comprises 16 residues. In the authors' workflow: Estimates of nucleated cell counts were drawn from the amplification of reference gene primers. Clones were read by immunoSEQ multiplex PCR, and TCRdb kept only the in-frame ones, dropping some. D and trimming come from the DNA, and the V and J calls and clone size come from that table. The data hold some 200,000 clones, with roughly 80% observed a single time. The sample taken for sequencing was peripheral blood. The TCR sequence derives from a woman in her sixties with acute or convalescent COVID-19. The rearrangement links TRBV5-4 to TRBJ1-1; no reliable D call. Written as DNA, the CDR3 is TGTGCCAGCACCCATTTACGCTCTGGTGGGCGCACTGAAGCTTTCTTT. It encodes CASTHLRSGGRTEAFF.